A selection of T cell receptor beta chains follows, all from one sample in a study of T cell responses to AZD1222 COVID-19 vaccine. The protocol was immunoSEQ multiplex PCR, while the TCRdb copy is restricted to in-frame clones and leaves out a portion. The sample contains 150,000 to 170,000 clones, roughly nine tenths of which appear only once. The sample consisted of peripheral blood, taken on day 0 of AZD1222 vaccination. Every receptor here comes from an adult in good health. Each CDR3 is given with its conserved first and last residue. D genes are given only for firm matches. Not all rows give a size; the values are once, few, many and, for expanded clones, a class.

V gene	D gene	J gene	clone size	CDR3 protein	CDR3 DNA
TRBV7-8	.	TRBJ1-2	.	CASSQRDSWNYGYTF	TGTGCCAGCAGCCAAAGGGACTCCTGGAACTATGGCTACACCTTC
TRBV5-4	.	TRBJ2-1	.	CASSAAGLYNEQFF	TGTGCCAGCAGCGCAGCGGGCCTCTACAATGAGCAGTTCTTC
TRBV5-1	.	TRBJ2-1	.	CASSLRHQHLFF	TGCGCCAGCAGCTTGAGGCACCAGCACCTGTTCTTC
TRBV19	TRBD2	TRBJ2-3	once	CASSTTSGGTDTQYF	TGTGCCAGTAGTACGACTAGCGGGGGCACAGATACGCAGTATTTT
TRBV7-9	TRBD1	TRBJ1-4	.	CASSTRQGGDEKLFF	TGTGCCAGCAGCACTCGACAGGGTGGAGATGAAAAACTGTTTTTT
TRBV2	.	TRBJ1-2	.	CASSASDNGYTF	TGTGCCAGCAGTGCCTCTGATAATGGCTACACCTTC
TRBV28	.	TRBJ1-1	.	CATVLYSRAVNTEAFF	TGTGCCACCGTCCTCTACTCCAGGGCTGTGAACACTGAAGCTTTCTTT
TRBV27	.	TRBJ1-1	.	CASSLFVTRRGSTEAFF	TGTGCCAGCAGTTTATTCGTGACAAGGCGGGGGAGCACTGAAGCTTTCTTT
TRBV6-5	.	TRBJ2-5	.	CASSYPGAETQYF	TGTGCCAGCAGTTACCCAGGGGCAGAGACCCAGTACTTC
TRBV11-3	.	TRBJ2-1	once	CASSLEGGYNEQFF	TGTGCCAGCAGCTTAGAGGGAGGTTACAATGAGCAGTTCTTC
TRBV5-1	.	TRBJ1-4	.	CASSLGADNEKLFF	TGCGCCAGCAGCTTGGGGGCAGATAATGAAAAACTGTTTTTT
TRBV7-2	TRBD2	TRBJ2-1	.	CASSPLGRNEQFF	TGTGCCAGCAGCCCCCTCGGGAGGAATGAGCAGTTCTTC
TRBV4-3	TRBD1	TRBJ1-1	.	CASSTPGQGLNTEAFF	TGCGCCAGCAGCACTCCGGGACAGGGACTGAACACTGAAGCTTTCTTT
TRBV7-2	.	TRBJ2-7	.	CAGSLQGLPYEQYF	TGTGCCGGCAGCCTACAGGGACTACCCTACGAGCAGTACTTC
TRBV24-1	TRBD2	TRBJ2-5	.	CATSDSGLAGDGETQYF	TGTGCCACCAGTGACTCCGGACTAGCGGGAGACGGGGAGACCCAGTACTTC
TRBV19	TRBD2	TRBJ2-1	.	CASNHGGGYNEQFF	TGTGCCAGTAATCATGGCGGGGGTTACAATGAGCAGTTCTTC
TRBV7-3	.	TRBJ2-5	.	CASSSSPGGQKTQYF	TGTGCCAGCAGCTCCTCACCGGGGGGCCAGAAGACCCAGTACTTC
TRBV6-1	.	TRBJ1-1	.	CASSDPVSAFF	TGTGCCAGCAGTGACCCAGTAAGCGCTTTCTTT
TRBV2	.	TRBJ1-2	.	CASSGDTNSYGYTF	TGTGCCAGCAGTGGGGACACAAACTCCTATGGCTACACCTTC
TRBV6-5	.	TRBJ1-5	.	CASTGLGYQPQHF	TGTGCCAGCACCGGACTTGGCTATCAGCCCCAGCATTTT
TRBV7-3	TRBD1	TRBJ1-2	.	CASSSGQGANYGYTF	TGTGCCAGCAGCTCCGGACAGGGGGCTAACTATGGCTACACCTTC
TRBV5-1	.	TRBJ1-2	few	CASSLDLQTLYTF	TGCGCCAGCAGCTTGGATTTGCAGACTCTCTACACCTTC
TRBV24-1	TRBD1	TRBJ1-1	.	CATSDSRGPGAEAFF	TGTGCCACCAGTGATTCCAGGGGGCCCGGGGCTGAAGCTTTCTTT
TRBV7-2	.	TRBJ1-2	.	CASSMRHILGYGYTF	TGTGCCAGCAGCATGCGACATATTTTAGGCTATGGCTACACCTTC
TRBV5-4	.	TRBJ2-4	.	CASSPVGENIQYF	TGTGCCAGCAGCCCGGTGGGGGAAAACATTCAGTACTTC
TRBV3-1/TRBV3-2	.	TRBJ1-2	.	CASSQGRLGGGYTF	TGTGCCAGCAGCCAAGGCAGACTTGGCGGTGGCTACACCTTC
TRBV4-1	.	TRBJ2-4	.	CASSPPRGTSIQYF	TGCGCCAGCAGTCCCCCTCGGGGGACGAGTATTCAGTACTTC
TRBV5-1	.	TRBJ1-4	.	CASSLNEGRVGEKLFF	TGCGCCAGCAGCTTAAATGAAGGGAGGGTCGGTGAAAAACTGTTTTTT
TRBV6-2/TRBV6-3	TRBD1	TRBJ1-5	.	CASSSPGQGAVYSNQPQHF	TGTGCCAGCAGTTCCCCGGGACAGGGGGCGGTTTATAGCAATCAGCCCCAGCATTTT
TRBV30	.	TRBJ2-3	.	CAWSPRSGSYLTDTQYF	TGTGCCTGGAGTCCGAGGTCCGGCTCTTACCTCACAGATACGCAGTATTTT
TRBV27	TRBD2	TRBJ2-3	.	CASSSSLSGGRTDTQYF	TGTGCCAGCAGTTCCAGCTTAAGCGGGGGGCGCACAGATACGCAGTATTTT
TRBV30	.	TRBJ1-3	.	CAWSVPPPWGGNTIYF	TGTGCCTGGAGTGTACCACCCCCTTGGGGTGGAAACACCATATATTTT
TRBV2	.	TRBJ1-6	.	CASSEVTTGSPLHF	TGTGCCAGCAGTGAAGTCACAACGGGTTCACCCCTCCACTTT
TRBV5-1	TRBD1	TRBJ1-4	.	CASSGGTAGEKLFF	TGCGCCAGCAGCGGGGGGACAGCCGGAGAAAAACTGTTTTTT
TRBV19	.	TRBJ1-1	.	CASSILAEAFF	TGTGCCAGTAGTATTTTGGCTGAAGCTTTCTTT
TRBV30	TRBD1	TRBJ1-2	.	CAWNDYLGTGSDYGYTF	TGTGCCTGGAATGACTACCTAGGGACAGGGAGCGACTATGGCTACACCTTC
TRBV4-3	.	TRBJ1-2	.	CASSPTPDSTHGYTF	TGCGCCAGCAGCCCTACACCCGACAGTACTCATGGCTACACCTTC
TRBV28	TRBD1	TRBJ1-1	few	CASSFVSRTGAEAFF	TGTGCCAGCAGTTTCGTTTCTCGGACAGGGGCTGAAGCTTTCTTT
TRBV4-3	TRBD1	TRBJ2-3	.	CASSQSILQGDTQYF	TGCGCCAGCAGCCAATCTATTTTACAGGGGGATACGCAGTATTTT
TRBV14	.	TRBJ2-3	.	CASSQLSPGVSTGLRDTQYF	TGTGCCAGCAGCCAACTCAGCCCTGGGGTGTCTACAGGGTTAAGAGATACGCAGTATTTT
TRBV5-1	.	TRBJ1-3	.	CASHQGAGPSGNTIYF	TGCGCCAGCCACCAGGGCGCGGGGCCCTCTGGAAACACCATATATTTT
TRBV30	.	TRBJ1-4	.	CAWSLLGATNEKLFF	TGTGCCTGGAGTCTCCTGGGTGCAACTAATGAAAAACTGTTTTTT
TRBV7-2	.	TRBJ1-5	.	CASSLGIDRINQPQHF	TGTGCCAGCAGCTTAGGAATAGACAGGATCAATCAGCCCCAGCATTTT
TRBV10-3	TRBD1	TRBJ2-1	.	CAIKGQGSSYNEQFF	TGTGCCATCAAGGGACAGGGAAGCTCCTACAATGAGCAGTTCTTC
TRBV11-2	TRBD1	TRBJ1-4	.	CASSSGQSNEKLFF	TGTGCCAGCAGCTCGGGACAGTCTAATGAAAAACTGTTTTTT
TRBV10-3	.	TRBJ1-2	.	CAISESTGNSYTF	TGTGCCATCAGTGAGTCTACAGGGAACAGCTACACCTTC
TRBV5-1	.	TRBJ1-3	.	CASSLSRPGNTIYF	TGCGCCAGCAGCTTATCGCGTCCCGGAAACACCATATATTTT
TRBV5-6	.	TRBJ2-7	once	CASSLVGAVEQYF	TGTGCCAGCAGCTTGGTTGGTGCGGTGGAGCAGTACTTC
TRBV5-4	.	TRBJ1-4	.	CASSYSGSWKLFF	TGTGCCAGCAGCTACTCGGGGTCGTGGAAACTGTTTTTT
TRBV19	.	TRBJ1-2	.	CATKGSYGYTF	TGTGCCACAAAAGGCAGCTATGGCTACACCTTC
TRBV12-5	.	TRBJ2-3	.	CASAETRDTDTQYF	TGTGCTAGTGCCGAAACCCGGGACACAGATACGCAGTATTTT
TRBV28	.	TRBJ2-1	.	CASSLSLYNEQFF	TGTGCCAGCAGTTTATCCCTCTACAATGAGCAGTTCTTC
TRBV12-5	TRBD2	TRBJ2-1	.	CASGRGGTSGSARYNEQFF	TGTGCTAGTGGGAGGGGCGGGACTAGCGGGAGCGCGAGATACAATGAGCAGTTCTTC